This T cell receptor (beta chain) was sequenced during a study of OX40 agonist ivuxolimab in advanced cancers. Study in general: At just under 85% male, the cohort had a mean age of 60 years, ranging from roughly 20 to 85. Findings and caveats of the study: Mean expanded clone counts were higher in CD8+ than CD4+ T cells.

V shed 5 bases and J 14 bases; nucleotides not matched to a gene: 15. CDR1 and CDR2 (germline): SEHNR, FQNEAQ (reference sequence). This CDR3 has 15 amino acids. Notes on this clone: Its target is unknown.

TCRdb keeps only in-frame clones here, not all; method: immunoSEQ multiplex PCR. The table has 75,000 to 100,000 clones, 86% seen once. The TCR originated in an adult with an advanced solid tumor such as melanoma, head and neck, liver or kidney cancer. The chain is built from TRBV7-9 and TRBJ2-1; TRBD2 matches 10 bases. This sample comprised CD4+ or CD8+ T cells sorted from blood, obtained in a trial of the OX40 agonist ivuxolimab. CDR3 in DNA: TGTGCCAGCAGCGCCCGTCGCTCTAGCGGGAGCATCGAGTTCTTC. It specifies CASSARRSSGSIEFF.